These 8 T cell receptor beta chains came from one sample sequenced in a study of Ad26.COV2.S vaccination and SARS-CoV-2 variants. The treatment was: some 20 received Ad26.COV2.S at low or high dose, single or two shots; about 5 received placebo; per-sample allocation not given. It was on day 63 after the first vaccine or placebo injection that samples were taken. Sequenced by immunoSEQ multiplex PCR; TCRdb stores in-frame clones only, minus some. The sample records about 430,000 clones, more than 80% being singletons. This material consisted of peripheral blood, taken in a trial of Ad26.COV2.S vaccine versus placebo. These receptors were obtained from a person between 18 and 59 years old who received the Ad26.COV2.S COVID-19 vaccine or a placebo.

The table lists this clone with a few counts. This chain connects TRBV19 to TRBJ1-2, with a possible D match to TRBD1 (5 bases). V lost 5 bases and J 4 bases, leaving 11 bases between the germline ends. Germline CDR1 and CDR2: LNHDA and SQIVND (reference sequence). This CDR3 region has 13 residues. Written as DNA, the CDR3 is TGTGCCAGTAGTTGGGGGAAGGGCTATGGCTACACCTTC. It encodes CASSWGKGYGYTF.

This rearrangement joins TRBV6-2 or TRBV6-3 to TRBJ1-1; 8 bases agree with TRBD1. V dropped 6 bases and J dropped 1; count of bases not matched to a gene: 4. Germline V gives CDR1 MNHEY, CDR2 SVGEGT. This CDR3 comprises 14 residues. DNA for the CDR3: TGTGCCAGCAGCGGACAGGGACAGAACACTGAAGCTTTCTTT. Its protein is CASSGQGQNTEAFF.

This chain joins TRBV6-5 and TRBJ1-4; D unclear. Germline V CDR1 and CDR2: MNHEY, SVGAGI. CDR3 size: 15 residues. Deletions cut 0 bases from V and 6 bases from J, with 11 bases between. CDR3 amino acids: CASSYSMVGHEKLFF. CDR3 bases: TGTGCCAGCAGTTACTCGATGGTGGGCCATGAAAAACTGTTTTTT.

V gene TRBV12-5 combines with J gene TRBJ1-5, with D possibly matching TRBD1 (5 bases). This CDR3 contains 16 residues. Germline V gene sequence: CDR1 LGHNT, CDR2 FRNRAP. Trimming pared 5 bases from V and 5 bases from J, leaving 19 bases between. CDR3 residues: CASGPAGKVTDQPQHF. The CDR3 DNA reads TGTGCTAGTGGTCCCGCAGGGAAGGTGACGGATCAGCCCCAGCATTTT. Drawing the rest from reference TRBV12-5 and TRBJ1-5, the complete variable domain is DARVTQTPRHKVTEMGQEVTMRCQPILGHNTVFWYRQTMMQGLELLAYFRNRAPLDDSGMPKDRFSAEMPDATLATLKIQPSEPRDSAVYFCASGPAGKVTDQPQHFGDGTRLSIL.

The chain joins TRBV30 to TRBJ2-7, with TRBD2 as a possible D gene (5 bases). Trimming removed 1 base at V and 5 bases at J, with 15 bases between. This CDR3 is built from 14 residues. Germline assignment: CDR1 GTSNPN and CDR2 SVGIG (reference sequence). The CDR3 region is CAWSATRFFHEQYF. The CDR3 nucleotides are TGTGCCTGGAGTGCTACTAGGTTCTTCCACGAGCAGTACTTC.

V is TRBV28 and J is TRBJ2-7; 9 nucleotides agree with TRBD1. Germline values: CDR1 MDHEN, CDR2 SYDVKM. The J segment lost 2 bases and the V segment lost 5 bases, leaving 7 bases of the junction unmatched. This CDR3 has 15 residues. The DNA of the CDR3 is TGTGCCAGCAGTCCGGACAGGGGTCCCACCTACGAGCAGTACTTC. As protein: CASSPDRGPTYEQYF. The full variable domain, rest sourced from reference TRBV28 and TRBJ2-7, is DVKVTQSSRYLVKRTGEKVFLECVQDMDHENMFWYRQDPGLGLRLIYFSYDVKMKEKGDIPEGYSVSREKKERFSLILESASTNQTSMYLCASSPDRGPTYEQYFGPGTRLTVT.

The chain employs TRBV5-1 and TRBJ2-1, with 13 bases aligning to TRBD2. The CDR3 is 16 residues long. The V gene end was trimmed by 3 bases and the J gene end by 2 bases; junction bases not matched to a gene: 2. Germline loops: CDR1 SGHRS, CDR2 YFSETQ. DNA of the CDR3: TGCGCCAGCAGCTCCGGACTAGCGGGAGCCTACAATGAGCAGTTCTTC. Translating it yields CASSSGLAGAYNEQFF.

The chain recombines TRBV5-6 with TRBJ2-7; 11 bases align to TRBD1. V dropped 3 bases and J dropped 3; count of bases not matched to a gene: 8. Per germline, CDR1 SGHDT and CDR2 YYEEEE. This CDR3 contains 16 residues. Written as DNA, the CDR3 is TGTGCCAGCAGCTCAGGGACAGGGGGGACTCACTACGAGCAGTACTTC. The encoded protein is CASSSGTGGTHYEQYF.